The 20 T cell receptor beta chains listed next were all sequenced from one sample in a study of shared clonotypes between healthy human individuals. Only in-frame clones appear in the TCRdb table, and some are missing; sequencing was by immunoSEQ multiplex PCR. The sample yields approximately 320,000 clones, less than 85% seen once. Material for sequencing was memory CD4+ T cells sorted from blood. The subset: CD45RA-negative fraction. The source of these receptors is a man in his thirties or forties in good health.

This chain connects TRBV27 to TRBJ2-7, with 8 nucleotides matching TRBD2. Germline CDR1 and CDR2: MNHEY and SMNVEV (reference sequence). V lost 3 bases and J lost 0; bases outside the gene matches: 4. CDR3 size: 15 residues. The CDR3 sequence is CASSFGAGVSYEQYF. CDR3 coding DNA: TGTGCCAGCAGTTTTGGAGCGGGAGTCTCCTACGAGCAGTACTTC.

The chain joins TRBV18 to TRBJ1-4, with 8 bases that match TRBD1. There are 15 residues in the CDR3. Germline CDR1 is KGHSH and CDR2 is LQKENI. The V gene end was trimmed by 0 bases and the J gene end by 8 bases; junction bases not matched to a gene: 5. CDR3 loop: CASSPPTGAGEKLFF. The CDR3 DNA follows: TGTGCCAGCTCACCACCGACAGGGGCAGGAGAAAAACTGTTTTTT.

This rearrangement joins TRBV5-4 to TRBJ2-5; TRBD2 might be the D (7 bases). Trimming took off 4 bases at V and 7 bases at J, with 17 bases between the two ends. This CDR3 region has 14 residues. Germline V gene data show CDR1 as SGHNT and CDR2 as YYREEE (reference sequence). CDR3 sequence: CASSNQGGVGTQYF. CDR3 DNA: TGTGCCAGCAGCAACCAAGGGGGGGTGGGGACCCAGTACTTC.

The chain links TRBV29-1 to TRBJ2-6; TRBD1 matches 7 bases. The CDR3 loop spans 15 amino acids. The germline V gene has CDR1 SQVTM and CDR2 ANQGSEA. Germline trimming cut 2 bases from V and 2 bases from J; bases unmatched to any gene: 3. CDR3: CSVERGGTGANVLTF. In DNA, the CDR3 is TGCAGCGTTGAACGAGGGGGCACTGGGGCCAACGTCCTGACTTTC.

V gene TRBV7-3 combines with J gene TRBJ2-5; no clear D. Germline V gives CDR1 SGHTA, CDR2 FQGTGA. Trimming cost V 2 bases and J 7 bases, with 8 bases left between them. This CDR3 is 12 amino acids long. As DNA, the CDR3 is TGTGCCAGCAGCTTAGATCATGGGACCCAGTACTTC. Protein: CASSLDHGTQYF. The full variable domain, rest sourced from reference TRBV7-3 and TRBJ2-5, is GAGVSQTPSNKVTEKGKYVELRCDPISGHTALYWYRQSLGQGPEFLIYFQGTGAADDSGLPNDRFFAVRPEGSVSTLKIQRTERGDSAVYLCASSLDHGTQYFGPGTRLLVL.

The chain employs TRBV19 and TRBJ2-3; D is ambiguous. CDR1 LNHDA and CDR2 SQIVND come from the germline V gene (reference sequence). The CDR3 loop spans 13 amino acids. V was shortened by 1 base and J by 4 bases, with 6 bases between the two germline ends. The CDR3 DNA reads as TGTGCCAGTAGTATAGGTCCGGCAGATACGCAGTATTTT. Translating it yields CASSIGPADTQYF.

This clone was recorded at least ten times. The chain combines TRBV11-2 with TRBJ1-4, with D hard to call. With 6 bases removed from V and 6 bases from J, the gap between germline ends came to 11 bases. The CDR3 loop spans 13 amino acids. Per germline, CDR1 SGHAT and CDR2 FQNNGV. The CDR3 nucleotides read TGTGCCAGCAGGACCTACATAGATGAAAAACTGTTTTTT. Amino acids: CASRTYIDEKLFF.

In this sample, this clone turned up a few times. The chain joins TRBV4-3 to TRBJ1-1; D is ambiguous. The germline CDR1 and CDR2 sequences are LGHNA and YSLEER. CDR3 length equals 13 residues. With 3 bases removed from V and 1 base from J, the gap between germline ends came to 6 bases. The CDR3 nucleotides read TGCGCCAGCAGCCAGGTTGGGAACACTGAAGCTTTCTTT. It specifies CASSQVGNTEAFF.

V usage is TRBV10-3 and J usage is TRBJ2-1; 9 bases are a match to TRBD2. Trimming removed 8 bases from V and 9 bases from J; junction bases left unmatched: 11. Germline-derived CDR1 and CDR2 are ENHRY and SYGVKD. This CDR3 region has 14 residues. CDR3: CAIGREGGFSEQFF. CDR3 nucleotide sequence: TGTGCCATCGGGCGGGAGGGCGGTTTCAGTGAGCAGTTCTTC.

This chain links TRBV7-9 with TRBJ2-7, with D perhaps matching TRBD2 (7 bases). The CDR3 totals 16 residues. CDR1 and CDR2 from the germline V gene are SEHNR and FQNEAQ (reference sequence). V was shortened by 5 bases and J by 3 bases, with 20 bases between the two germline ends. CDR3 coding DNA: TGTGCCAGCAGCCCACTAGGGGGGGGGAGTCTCTACGAGCAGTACTTC. It codes for CASSPLGGGSLYEQYF.

The chain joins TRBV9 to TRBJ1-2; 9 bases align to TRBD1. Germline lookup yields CDR1 SGDLS and CDR2 YYNGEE. The CDR3 totals 13 residues. V lost 4 bases to trimming and J lost 7 bases; unmatched junction nucleotides: 5. The chain's CDR3 is CASSTTGGSGYTF. The DNA for the CDR3 is TGTGCCAGCAGCACTACAGGGGGCAGTGGCTACACCTTC.

This chain uses TRBV4-3 with TRBJ2-6, with 9 bases identical to TRBD2. Germline V CDR1 and CDR2: LGHNA, YSLEER. The CDR3 is 20 residues long. V dropped 1 base and J dropped 1; count of bases not matched to a gene: 11. The CDR3 region is CASSQGVAGADLSGANVLTF. The CDR3 DNA reads TGCGCCAGCAGCCAAGGGGTAGCGGGAGCAGACTTATCTGGGGCCAACGTCCTGACTTTC.

This clone was picked up many times. V gene TRBV5-4 combines with J gene TRBJ2-7; TRBD2 is a possible D gene (5 bases). Germline values: CDR1 SGHNT, CDR2 YYREEE (reference sequence). CDR3 length: 13 residues. V was trimmed by 5 bases and J by 11 bases, leaving 20 bases between them. CDR3 amino acids: CASRHRGPLGKYF. CDR3 sequence (DNA): TGTGCCAGCAGACATCGGGGTCCATTAGGTAAGTACTTC.

About this clone: Other nucleotide sequences in the sample specify the same CDR3. The CDR3 DNA follows: TGTGCCAGCAGCGTAGATGGGTTAGAGACCCAGTACTTC. It specifies CASSVDGLETQYF. The genes are TRBV9 and TRBJ2-5; no clear D. Per germline, CDR1 SGDLS and CDR2 YYNGEE. V was pared by 0 bases and J by 4 bases, with 7 bases between. CDR3 length equals 13 residues. Full variable domain (missing parts from reference TRBV9 and TRBJ2-5): DSGVTQTPKHLITATGQRVTLRCSPRSGDLSVYWYQQSLDQGLQFLIQYYNGEERAKGNILERFSAQQFPDLHSELNLSSLELGDSALYFCASSVDGLETQYFGPGTRLLVL.

To note about this clone: An end of the junction does not agree with germline; a read error may underlie this. V usage is TRBV6-1 and J usage is TRBJ2-1, with D maybe TRBD2 (7 bases). In germline, CDR1 is MNHNS, CDR2 SASEGT. The length of the CDR3 is 15 residues. In nucleotides, the CDR3 is TGTGCCAGCAGCGAAGAGGGGGGGAACTACAATGAGCAGTTCTTC. This codes for CASSEEGGNYNEQFF.

The chain recombines TRBV5-4 with TRBJ2-7; 7 bases map to TRBD2. J gave up 2 bases and V 3 bases, and 14 bases lay outside the gene matches. CDR3 length: 17 residues. Per the germline V gene, CDR1 is SGHNT and CDR2 is YYREEE (reference sequence). For the CDR3, the DNA is TGTGCCAGCAGCTCAGTGATAGCGGGTCTCGAGGCCTACGAGCAGTACTTC. It is translated as CASSSVIAGLEAYEQYF.

V usage is TRBV6-1 and J usage is TRBJ1-4; tentatively, D is TRBD1 (5 bases). Looked up from germline, CDR1 is MNHNS and CDR2 is SASEGT. The length of the CDR3 is 13 residues. The germline V and J ends were trimmed by 3 bases and 8 bases, with 10 bases remaining between them. The CDR3 DNA reads TGTGCCAGCAGTGACCAGGGAAGAGAAAAACTGTTTTTT. Encoded protein: CASSDQGREKLFF.

The CDR3 coding sequence is TGTGCCAGCAGCGAAACGGGGGGAAACACCATATATTTT. Translation gives CASSETGGNTIYF. This chain links TRBV5-5 with TRBJ1-3; no definite D call. There are 13 residues in the CDR3. The V gene lost 4 bases and the J gene lost 4 bases, with 9 bases spanning the gap. Germline V gene lookup returns CDR1 SGHKS and CDR2 YYEKEE (reference sequence). Drawing the rest from reference TRBV5-5 and TRBJ1-3, the complete variable domain is DAGVTQSPTHLIKTRGQQVTLRCSPISGHKSVSWYQQVLGQGPQFIFQYYEKEERGRGNFPDRFSARQFPNYSSELNVNALLLGDSALYLCASSETGGNTIYFGEGSWLTVV.

The chain employs TRBV7-6 and TRBJ2-5; the match to TRBD2 covers 8 bases. Trimming cost V 0 bases and J 7 bases; bases outside gene matches: 7. This CDR3 is 15 amino acids long. The germline V gene has CDR1 SGHVS and CDR2 FNYEAQ. The DNA for the CDR3 is TGTGCCAGCAGCTTAGCGTCGGGAGGGCCGGTGACCCAGTACTTC. Amino acids: CASSLASGGPVTQYF.

The table lists this clone with a count of one. A read error may produce the germline difference seen at one junction end. The chain couples TRBV9 to TRBJ2-2; TRBD2 matches at 7 bases. Germline CDR1 SGDLS, CDR2 YYNGEE. The CDR3 runs 15 residues. The CDR3 nucleotides are TGTGCCAGCAGCGTAGGGCGTTTTATGGGAGGGGAGTTGTTTTTT. Encoded protein: CASSVGRFMGGELFF.